This TCR beta chain was obtained from a study of blood T cell repertoires in COVID-19 (dated by TCRdb to about 2020). Background for the entire study: Samples covering the acute and convalescent phases of COVID-19 were provided by collaborators in the United States, Italy and Spain. The prospective study material was composed of cDNA or gDNA derived from T cells, B-cell-depleted T cells, or PBMCs. Deeply sampled blood TCRbeta repertoires from subjects exposed to, actively infected with, or recovered from COVID-19 were included in the dataset. The repertoires were released in a freely available public database intended as a resource for research on the immune response to SARS-CoV-2. Samples came from the ongoing ImmuneRACE study (first 160 participants) plus 1,254 subjects from 6 global collaborators. The sample metadata nearly always contained a de-identified subject ID, COVID-19 status, age in years and sex. Where available, HLA class I and class II types were taken from metadata supplied by the sample provider and were not determined by assay-based typing. Study-wide findings and limitations: How much clinical and demographic metadata was included differed by source and by participant, and the metadata was provided uncurated.

TCRbeta CDR3 regions were amplified from genomic DNA by means of the immunoSEQ Assay, a bias-controlled multiplex PCR. The authors' pipeline ran thus. Nucleated cell counts per sample were estimated from amplification of reference gene primers within the assay. To quantify the absolute abundance of each unique TCRbeta CDR3 rearrangement, sequence reads were collapsed and filtered. For each sample, productive Simpson clonality was calculated by taking the square root of Simpson's diversity index across productive rearrangements. TCRdb's version of the immuneACCESS table is confined to in-frame rearrangements and falls short of the full clone set. An unresolved V gene accounts for under half of the shortfall where checked; the remainder is of unknown origin. The V and J calls and clone size were taken over from that table, and D and trimming were inferred from the DNA. This sample has about 100,000 clones in its table, and 88% of those were observed once. The ten largest clones add up to under 2.5% of the sample.

The CDR3 contains 16 residues, cysteine and phenylalanine counted. CDR3 DNA is the only sequence kept; it has 48 bases, read in frame from the first base. V is pared back by 0 bases and J by 6 bases, with 17 bases lying between the germline termini. Reading the germline V gene gives CDR1 MNHEY and CDR2 SVGAGI. With respect to this clone: The antigen it recognizes is unknown. No much larger clonotype is one base removed from it; base qualities were not supplied.

Whole blood was collected in K2EDTA tubes by collaborating institutions according to the institutions' own protocols. For TCRbeta analysis, collaborators shipped samples in one of three forms: frozen whole blood, isolated PBMCs, or DNA extracted from either of those sample types. Here the chain combines TRBV6-5 and TRBJ1-2; no confident D gene assignment can be made. This sequence was found in a human donor in a cohort sampled during active COVID-19. The source material was peripheral blood. The encoded CDR3 is CASSYSIGGGMDGYTF. The nucleotides are TGTGCCAGCAGTTACTCCATTGGAGGAGGGATGGATGGCTACACCTTC.